This TCR beta chain was retrieved from a study of blood T cell repertoires in COVID-19. Study-level information: Sites in the United States, Italy and Spain provided acute and convalescent COVID-19 samples. Sample material is recorded as cDNA or gDNA derived from T cells, B-cell-depleted T cells, or PBMCs.

Germline CDR1 and CDR2: WNHNN and SYGVQD (reference sequence). The junction had 13 bases not matched to a gene; V was cut back by 6 bases and J by 5 bases. The CDR3 covers 16 residues. Using immunoSEQ multiplex PCR, the repertoire was profiled, and TCRdb retains in-frame clones only, with some absent. This repertoire shows about 400,000 clones, about 90% found once; its top ten account for around 1.7%. The J gene is TRBJ2-1, the V gene TRBV10-1; 7 nucleotides match TRBD2. Sequenced: PBMCs or T cells enriched from blood (not recorded which). This TCR was recovered from a woman aged 25 to 39 who had recovered from COVID-19. The CDR3 here is CASSKRGLGGDNEQFF. The DNA for the CDR3 is TGCGCCAGCAGCAAGAGAGGCCTGGGGGGGGACAATGAGCAGTTCTTC.